This TCR beta chain was retrieved from a study of CXCR3-negative and CXCR3-positive naive CD8 T cells. Germline V CDR1 and CDR2: SGDLS, YYNGEE. The CDR3 totals 16 residues. Libraries were UMI-labeled 5' RACE TRB cDNA. TCRdb reanalyzed the 5' RACE reads and collapses them to one entry per CDR3 protein, without DNA. The listing records 8,000 or so distinct CDR3 sequences. This clonotype is labeled medium-sized based on frequency. The material sequenced was naive CXCR3- CD8+ T cells from blood. The subset is: CD45RO-CCR7+CD27+CD95- naive CD8+ T cells lacking CXCR3 (TNR3-). The sequence derives from a human donor in good health. Some clones in this sample may be carry-over from other donors' samples. The chain employs TRBV9 and TRBJ2-1; the TCRdb D gene call, TRBD1, has no DNA to confirm it. CDR3 region: CASSPLDSSSYNEQFF.